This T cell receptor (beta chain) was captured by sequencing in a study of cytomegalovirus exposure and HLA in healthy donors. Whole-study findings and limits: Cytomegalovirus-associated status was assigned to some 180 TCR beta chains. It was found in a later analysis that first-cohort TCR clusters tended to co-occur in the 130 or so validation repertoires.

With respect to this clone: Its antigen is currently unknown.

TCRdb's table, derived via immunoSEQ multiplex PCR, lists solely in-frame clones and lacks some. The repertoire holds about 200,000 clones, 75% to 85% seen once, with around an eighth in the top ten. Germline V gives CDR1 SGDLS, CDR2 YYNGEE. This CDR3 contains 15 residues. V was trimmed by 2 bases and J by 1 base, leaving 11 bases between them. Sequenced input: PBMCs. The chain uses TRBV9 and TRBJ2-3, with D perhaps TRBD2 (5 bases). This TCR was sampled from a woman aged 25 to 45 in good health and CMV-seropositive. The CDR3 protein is CASSVHGEGTDTQYF. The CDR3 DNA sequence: TGTGCCAGCAGCGTCCACGGGGAAGGCACAGATACGCAGTATTTT.